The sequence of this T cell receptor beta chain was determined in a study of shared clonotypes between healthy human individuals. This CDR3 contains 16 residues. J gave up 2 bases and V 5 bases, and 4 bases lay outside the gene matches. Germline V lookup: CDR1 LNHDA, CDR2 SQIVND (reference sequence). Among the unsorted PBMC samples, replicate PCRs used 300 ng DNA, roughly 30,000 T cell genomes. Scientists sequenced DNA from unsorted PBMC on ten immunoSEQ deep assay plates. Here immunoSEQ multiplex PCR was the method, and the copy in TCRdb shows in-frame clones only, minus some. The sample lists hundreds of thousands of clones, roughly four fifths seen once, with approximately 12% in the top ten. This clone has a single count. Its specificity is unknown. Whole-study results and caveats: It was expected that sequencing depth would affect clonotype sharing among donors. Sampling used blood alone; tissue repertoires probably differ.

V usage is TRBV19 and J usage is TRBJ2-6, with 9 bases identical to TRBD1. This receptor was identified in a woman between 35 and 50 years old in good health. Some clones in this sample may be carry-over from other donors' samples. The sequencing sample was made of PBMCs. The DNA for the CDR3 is TGTGCCAGTAGTCCCGGGACAGGGACTGGGGCCAACGTCCTGACTTTC. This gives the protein CASSPGTGTGANVLTF.